Given below is one T cell receptor beta chain in context. The data derive from a study of control samples from healthy donors and cancer patients. Clones were read by immunoSEQ multiplex PCR, and TCRdb kept only the in-frame ones, dropping some. The sample carries 100,000 to 130,000 clones, almost 85% recorded once. This CDR3 is 14 amino acids long. Germline assignment: CDR1 SGHDN and CDR2 FVKESK. The germline V and J ends were trimmed by 1 base and 5 bases, with 11 bases remaining between them. The receptor's source is a young man in good health. The chain uses TRBV14 and TRBJ2-5, with D tentatively TRBD1 or TRBD2 (5 bases each). The sequenced material came from blood. CDR3: CASSQAGPWETQYF. Written as DNA, the CDR3 is TGTGCCAGCAGCCAAGCGGGGCCCTGGGAGACCCAGTACTTC.